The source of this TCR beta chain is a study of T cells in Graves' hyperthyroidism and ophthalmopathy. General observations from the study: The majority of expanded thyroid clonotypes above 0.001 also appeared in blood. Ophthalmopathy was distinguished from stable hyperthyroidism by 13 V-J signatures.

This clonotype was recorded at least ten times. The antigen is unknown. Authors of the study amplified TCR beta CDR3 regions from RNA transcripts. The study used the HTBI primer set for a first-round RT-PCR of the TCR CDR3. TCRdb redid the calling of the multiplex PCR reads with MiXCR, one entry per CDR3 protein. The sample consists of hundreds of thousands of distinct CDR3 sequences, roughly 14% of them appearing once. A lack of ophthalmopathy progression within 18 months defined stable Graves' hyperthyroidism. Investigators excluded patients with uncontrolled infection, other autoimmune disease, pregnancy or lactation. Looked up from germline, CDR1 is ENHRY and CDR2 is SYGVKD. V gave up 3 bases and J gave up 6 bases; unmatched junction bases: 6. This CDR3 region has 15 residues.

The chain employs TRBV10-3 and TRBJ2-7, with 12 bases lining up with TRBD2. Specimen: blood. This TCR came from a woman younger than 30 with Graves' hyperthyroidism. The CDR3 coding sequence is TGTGCCATCAGTGATCCGACTAGCGGGGGACTCGAGCAGTACTTC. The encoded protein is CAISDPTSGGLEQYF.